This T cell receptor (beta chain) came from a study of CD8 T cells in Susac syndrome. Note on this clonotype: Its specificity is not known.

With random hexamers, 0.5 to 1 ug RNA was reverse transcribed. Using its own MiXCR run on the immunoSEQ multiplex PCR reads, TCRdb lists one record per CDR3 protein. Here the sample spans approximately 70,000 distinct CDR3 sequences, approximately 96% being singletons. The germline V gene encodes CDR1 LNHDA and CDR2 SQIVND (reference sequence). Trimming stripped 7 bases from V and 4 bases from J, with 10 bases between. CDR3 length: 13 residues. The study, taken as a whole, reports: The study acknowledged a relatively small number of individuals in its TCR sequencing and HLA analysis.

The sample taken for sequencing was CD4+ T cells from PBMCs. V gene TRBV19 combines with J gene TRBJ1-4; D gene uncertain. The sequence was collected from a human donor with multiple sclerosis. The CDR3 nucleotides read TGTGCCAGTAATTCGGGGTTTAATGAAAAACTGTTTTTT. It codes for CASNSGFNEKLFF.